This T cell receptor beta chain came from a study of blood T cells in healthy people across ages. The CDR3 sequence is 17 residues long. The use of a sample-barcoded 5' primer and a J-beta primer mix characterized a second PCR of 7 to 11 cycles. TCRdb reprocessed the 5' RACE reads via MiXCR and lists one record per CDR3 protein. The sample includes roughly 410,000 distinct CDR3 sequences, more than 45% of them seen just once. In the case of this clonotype: At one end the junction does not follow the germline gene, possibly because of a read error.

The sequence was obtained from a man aged 55 to 70 in good health. Sample: blood. This rearrangement joins TRBV12-3 or TRBV12-4 to TRBJ2-5; perhaps D is TRBD1 or TRBD2 (6 bases each). CDR3 in amino acids: CAGSLDWGARTQETQYF. The CDR3 DNA follows: TGTGCCGGCAGCCTAGACTGGGGGGCGCGTACCCAAGAGACCCAGTACTTC.